This passage covers 17 T cell receptor beta chains from one sample sequenced in a study of T-cell memory formation after mild COVID-19. One entry per CDR3 protein, called by TCRdb with MiXCR from the 5' RACE reads. The table records 450,000 to 650,000 distinct CDR3 sequences, around 17% of them present only once. The source material was PBMCs or a T cell subset sorted from them (not recorded which). The receptor source for this set is an adult woman who had mild COVID-19 (a few samples of this study predate the infection). Cell type and time point are not known.

This clonotype was counted at least ten times. The V gene is TRBV5-1, the J gene TRBJ2-1, with TRBD2 matching 8 bases. Per germline, CDR1 SGHRS and CDR2 YFSETQ. Unmatched junction bases numbered 14, after V lost 4 bases and J lost 2 bases. This CDR3 has 18 residues. The CDR3 sequence is CASSPWTGAGGAYNEQFF. DNA of the CDR3: TGCGCCAGCAGCCCCTGGACTGGGGCGGGGGGCGCCTACAATGAGCAGTTCTTC.

This clonotype was counted only a few times. The CDR3 nucleotides read TGTGCCAGCAGCTCCTACAGCGGGGTAAACACTGAAGCTTTCTTT. Amino acid sequence: CASSSYSGVNTEAFF. The chain links TRBV11-2 to TRBJ1-1; no reliable D call. CDR1 and CDR2 (germline): SGHAT, FQNNGV. This CDR3 is 15 amino acids long. Trimming took off 4 bases at V and 2 bases at J, with 14 bases between the two ends.

In this sample, this clonotype turned up a few times. The V and J genes are TRBV12-3 or TRBV12-4 and TRBJ2-7; tentatively, D is TRBD2 (7 bases). V lost 2 bases and J 5 bases, leaving 16 bases between the germline ends. This CDR3 has 15 residues. The CDR3 DNA sequence: TGTGCCAGCAGTTTATTATGGGACGGGGGGCACGAGCAGTACTTC. Translation gives CASSLLWDGGHEQYF.

This rearrangement joins TRBV20-1 to TRBJ2-3; perhaps TRBD2 as D (6 bases). Germline V gene data show CDR1 as DFQATT and CDR2 as SNEGSKA (reference sequence). V lost 4 bases and J 5 bases, leaving 16 bases between the germline ends. The CDR3 runs to 14 residues. The CDR3 loop is CSAISGGAGDTQYF. The CDR3 DNA reads TGCAGTGCTATTTCCGGCGGGGCTGGAGATACGCAGTATTTT.

The chain links TRBV30 to TRBJ1-1; 9 positions match TRBD1. The germline V gene has CDR1 GTSNPN and CDR2 SVGIG (reference sequence). V was clipped by 0 bases and J by 11 bases; unmatched bases: 13. The CDR3 length is 15 residues. CDR3 region: CAWSVGTGKRDPAFF. The CDR3 coding sequence is TGTGCCTGGAGTGTGGGGACAGGGAAGCGTGACCCGGCTTTCTTT.

V usage is TRBV29-1 and J usage is TRBJ2-1; 7 bases are a match to TRBD1. The CDR3 extends over 15 amino acids. Trimming at V came to 0 bases and at J to 2 bases, leaving 4 bases not matched to a gene. The germline V gene encodes CDR1 SQVTM and CDR2 ANQGSEA. The DNA of the CDR3 is TGCAGCGTTGAAGAGTGGCAGGGGGCCTACAATGAGCAGTTCTTC. Residues: CSVEEWQGAYNEQFF.

This clonotype was seen only a few times. The J gene is TRBJ2-2, the V gene TRBV5-6, with 12 bases aligning to TRBD2. CDR3 length equals 18 residues. J was trimmed by 6 bases and V by 3 bases; bases with no gene match: 12. The germline gives CDR1 SGHDT, CDR2 YYEEEE. The CDR3 reads CASSSEKLAGGRPGELFF. As DNA, the CDR3 is TGTGCCAGCAGCTCAGAAAAACTAGCGGGGGGTCGCCCCGGGGAGCTGTTTTTT.

This chain links TRBV7-2 with TRBJ2-3, with 11 bases aligning to TRBD1. CDR1 is SGHTA and CDR2 is FQGNSA in the germline V gene. V shed 5 bases and J 3 bases; nucleotides not matched to a gene: 7. The CDR3 is 16 residues long. Here the CDR3 reads CASSNYRDRGTDTQYF. The CDR3 bases are TGTGCCAGCAGCAACTACCGGGACAGGGGGACAGATACGCAGTATTTT.

This clonotype was seen more than once but under ten times. The gene calls are TRBV5-5 and TRBJ1-1, with a possible D match to TRBD1 (5 bases). Germline V CDR1 and CDR2: SGHKS, YYEKEE (reference sequence). This CDR3 is 15 amino acids long. V lost 0 bases and J lost 0, with 9 bases in between. CDR3 residues: CASSLVGGMNTEAFF. CDR3 in DNA: TGTGCCAGCAGCTTGGTCGGGGGGATGAACACTGAAGCTTTCTTT.

This clonotype was counted ten times or more. The V gene is TRBV4-3, the J gene TRBJ2-3, with D unresolved. CDR3 length: 13 amino acids. Deletions cut 5 bases from V and 5 bases from J, with 11 bases between. The V gene's germline CDR1 is LGHNA and CDR2 YSLEER. The CDR3 sequence is CASSSSSVDTQYF. In nucleotides, the CDR3 is TGCGCCAGCAGCTCCTCATCCGTAGATACGCAGTATTTT.

The J gene is TRBJ1-2, the V gene TRBV20-1; the match to TRBD1 covers 7 bases. The CDR3 runs 18 residues. The germline V gene encodes CDR1 DFQATT and CDR2 SNEGSKA (reference sequence). The V segment lost 5 bases and the J segment 7 bases; nucleotides outside the gene matches: 25. The CDR3 loop reads CSARDRRGRTGAIGGYTF. CDR3 nucleotides: TGCAGTGCTCGGGACCGAAGAGGGCGAACAGGGGCGATAGGTGGCTACACCTTC.

This clonotype has only a few counts. This chain uses TRBV7-2 with TRBJ1-1; D call uncertain. Germline CDR1 and CDR2: SGHTA and FQGNSA. The V end was cut by 3 bases, the J end by 6 bases, with 11 bases between. The CDR3 has 13 amino acids. CDR3: CASSFGGWAEAFF. Here the CDR3 DNA reads TGTGCCAGCAGCTTCGGAGGGTGGGCTGAAGCTTTCTTT.

The V call is TRBV2, the J call TRBJ2-5; weak D call: TRBD2 (6 bases). The V end was cut by 7 bases, the J end by 0 bases, with 21 bases between. The CDR3 extends over 17 amino acids. Germline values: CDR1 SNHLY, CDR2 FYNNEI. CDR3 protein: CASIVPLVGRDQETQYF. CDR3 bases: TGTGCCAGCATTGTGCCTCTCGTCGGGAGAGACCAAGAGACCCAGTACTTC.

This clonotype turned up a few times. V and J are TRBV24-1 and TRBJ2-1, with 13 bases identical to TRBD2. Germline CDR1 is KGHDR and CDR2 is SFDVKD. The CDR3 has 18 amino acids. With V trimmed by 2 bases and J by 2 bases, 5 bases remained unmatched. The CDR3 spells CATSDSETSGGPYNEQFF. DNA of the CDR3: TGTGCCACCAGTGATTCTGAGACTAGCGGGGGGCCCTACAATGAGCAGTTCTTC.

CDR3 nucleotide sequence: TGTGCCAGCAGCTTAGTGCAGGGCCCGAGGGCAGATACGCAGTATTTT. Its translation: CASSLVQGPRADTQYF. This chain connects TRBV7-6 to TRBJ2-3; D may be TRBD1 or TRBD2 (5 bases each). Per germline, CDR1 SGHVS and CDR2 FNYEAQ. Trimming stripped 1 base from V and 4 bases from J, with 15 bases between. This CDR3 has 16 amino acids.

This clonotype has just a few counts. The CDR3 DNA sequence: TGTGCCAGCAGTTTAGAGGCTAGTCCCGAGCAGTACTTC. This sequence encodes CASSLEASPEQYF. The chain has TRBV12-3 or TRBV12-4 and TRBJ2-7; no clear D. This CDR3 has 13 amino acids. The ends were cut back, 1 base at V and 6 bases at J, with 10 bases in the middle.

V is TRBV6-5 and J is TRBJ2-1, with TRBD2 identical over 12 bases. The CDR3 spans 15 residues. The germline V gene has CDR1 MNHEY and CDR2 SVGAGI. V lost 4 bases, J lost 8 bases, and 6 bases stayed unmatched. The CDR3 bases are TGTGCCAGCAGTTTTCTAGCGGGGGGGCAGGATGAGCAGTTCTTC. Amino acids: CASSFLAGGQDEQFF.